Here is one TCR beta chain with its context. Using a J-beta primer mix together with a sample-barcoded 5' primer, a second PCR was run for roughly 7 to 11 cycles. TCRdb used MiXCR to reprocess the 5' RACE reads, holding one entry per CDR3 protein. The sample holds over 700,000 distinct CDR3 sequences, less than 70% seen once. Germline V gene sequence: CDR1 SQVTM, CDR2 ANQGSEA. V was pared by 7 bases and J by 0 bases, with 12 bases between. The CDR3 contains 13 residues. The data are from a study of blood T cells in healthy people across ages. Looking at the study overall: Template switching recovered approximately one barcoded beta molecule for every two T cells.

V and J are TRBV29-1 and TRBJ1-1; the D gene is possibly TRBD1 (6 bases). The material sequenced was blood. The receptor was isolated from an elderly man in good health. The CDR3, as DNA: TGCAGCGCCCACAGGGTCATGAACACTGAAGCTTTCTTT. As protein: CSAHRVMNTEAFF. The whole variable domain, filled in from reference TRBV29-1 and TRBJ1-1, reads SAVISQKPSRDICQRGTSLTIQCQVDSQVTMMFWYRQQPGQSLTLIATANQGSEATYESGFVIDKFPISRPNLTFSTLTVSNMSPEDSSIYLCSAHRVMNTEAFFGQGTRLTVV.